This note documents a single T cell receptor beta chain sequence. This clonotype was seen repeatedly, ten times or more. What this receptor recognizes is not known. Base quality data are lacking; no much larger clone is found one base away. Trimming removed 1 base from V and 4 bases from J, leaving 5 bases between the germline ends. Including cysteine and phenylalanine, the CDR3 has 12 amino acids. Only CDR3 DNA remains: 36 bases, in frame from the first base. CDR1 MDHEN and CDR2 SYDVKM are derived from the germline V gene. This sample stems from a study of regulatory T cells in long-lasting Graves disease (dated by TCRdb to the early 2020s). In terms of the full investigation: Patients with newly diagnosed Graves' disease had been on antithyroid drugs for under 3 months. Persistent Graves' disease patients were compared with newly diagnosed Graves' disease patients by peripheral blood TCR sequencing and RNA sequencing. The study was conducted in China and was registered as a clinical trial. TCR sequencing covered around 13 persistent and around 20 newly diagnosed Graves' disease patients, some 35 samples in total. What the study reported, not specific to this receptor: Compared with newly diagnosed patients, persistent Graves' disease patients had lower TCR Shannon entropy and fewer highly expanded clones, which suggests clonal expansion. More public clonotypes were shared among persistent patients (fewer than 3,000) than among newly diagnosed patients (966). Preferential use of TRBV28, TRBJ1-2 and TRBJ2-5 was observed in persistent disease, whereas TRBV20-1 and TRBJ2-1 were favored in newly diagnosed disease. Sequencing and analysis were limited to the TCR beta chain. The study examined only peripheral blood because the primary lesion, thyroid tissue, could not be accessed. As a limitation, the authors acknowledged that the small sample size may reduce accuracy.

Receptors were amplified or captured by multiplex PCR. Sequencer: Illumina HiSeq 4000. CDR3 regions were amplified by Arm-PCR with iRepertoire HTBI primers to construct TCR beta libraries. Gel purification was performed on PCR products prior to sequencing. As for the original processing: A total of 62 TRBV and some 13 TRBJ segments were identified across samples and were used for gene usage analysis of CDR3 amino acid clonotypes. COPE and FqMerger were used to merge the filtered high-quality paired reads into contigs. BLAST was used to align contigs to IMGT TRBV, TRBD and TRBJ reference genes, with CDR3 defined following IMGT. Highly expanded clones were defined as clonotypes with a frequency above 0.1%. Shannon entropy was used to measure repertoire diversity, and the Gini coefficient was used to measure V-J evenness. Clonotypes shared by more than one individual were considered public. TCRdb reanalyzed the raw reads on its own, using fastp at Q25 for trimming and MiXCR for clone calling, and kept in-frame beta chains. Duplicate CDR3 protein sequences are folded into a single record with the most common DNA and genes. TCRdb, not the original authors, processed these V and J calls. The sample contains roughly 380,000 distinct CDR3 sequences, roughly 16% of them found a single time. Roughly 20% of the sample is in the top ten clones.

The time point label, read with the paper, signifies: newly diagnosed GD, antithyroid drugs for less than 3 months. For both TCR sequencing and RNA sequencing, RNA was extracted from PBMCs in TRIzol. The diagnosis of Graves' disease followed American Thyroid Association guidelines. Patients were recruited from an endocrinology department in Xi'an, China. From each patient, approximately 10 milliliters of peripheral blood was collected into an EDTA anticoagulant tube. PBMCs were isolated by Ficoll Paque Plus density gradient separation without further T cell sorting. An Agilent 2100 Bioanalyzer and agarose gel were used to check RNA quality, while a NanoDrop 2000 measured RNA concentration.

The sequences come from peripheral blood mononuclear cells (PBMCs), collected at new diagnosis, from a patient treated with antithyroid drugs. This clonotype was sampled from a female donor with Graves disease. This receptor chain uses TRBV28 and TRBJ2-7; too little of a D gene remains to name it. The DNA reads as follows: TGTGCCAGCAGTTTATTCGATTACGAGCAGTACTTC. Protein translation: CASSLFDYEQYF.